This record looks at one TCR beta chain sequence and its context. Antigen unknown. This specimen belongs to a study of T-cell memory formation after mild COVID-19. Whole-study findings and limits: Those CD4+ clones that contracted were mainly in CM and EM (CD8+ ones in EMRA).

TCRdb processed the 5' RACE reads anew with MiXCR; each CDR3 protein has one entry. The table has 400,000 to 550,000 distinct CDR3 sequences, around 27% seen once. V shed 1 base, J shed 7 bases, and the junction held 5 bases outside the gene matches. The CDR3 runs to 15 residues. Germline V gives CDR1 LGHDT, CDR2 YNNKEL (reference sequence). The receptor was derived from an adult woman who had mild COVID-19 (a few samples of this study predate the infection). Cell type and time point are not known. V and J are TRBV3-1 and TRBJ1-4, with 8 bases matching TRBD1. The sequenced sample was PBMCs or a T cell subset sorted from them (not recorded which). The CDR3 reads CASSQVGTGGEKLFF. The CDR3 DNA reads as TGTGCCAGCAGCCAAGTGGGGACAGGCGGTGAAAAACTGTTTTTT.